The next 3 T cell receptor beta chains were all read from a single sample in a study of Ad26.COV2.S vaccination and SARS-CoV-2 variants. Repertoires were generated with immunoSEQ multiplex PCR, while TCRdb's copy carries only in-frame clones and drops some. The table shows 300,000 to 350,000 clones, with less than 90% occurring only once. Stated treatment: around 19 received Ad26.COV2.S at low or high dose, single or two shots; 5 received placebo; per-sample allocation not given. Collection of the samples took place on day 63 after the first injection of vaccine or placebo. The material was peripheral blood, obtained in a trial of Ad26.COV2.S vaccine versus placebo. These receptors came from a person between 18 and 65 years old who received the Ad26.COV2.S COVID-19 vaccine or a placebo.

This chain uses TRBV7-2 with TRBJ1-6; maybe TRBD1 (5 bases). V was pared by 2 bases and J by 7 bases, with 15 bases between. CDR1 and CDR2 (germline): SGHTA, FQGNSA. CDR3 length: 16 amino acids. The CDR3: CASSLRGATSNSPLHF. CDR3 coding DNA: TGTGCCAGCAGCTTAAGAGGGGCTACCTCCAATTCACCCCTCCACTTT.

The V gene is TRBV9, the J gene TRBJ1-2; no definite D call. Germline V gene sequence: CDR1 SGDLS, CDR2 YYNGEE. The CDR3 loop spans 14 amino acids. Trimming removed 0 bases at V and 1 base at J, with 7 bases between. CDR3 sequence: CASSVGGLNYGYTF. CDR3 coding DNA: TGTGCCAGCAGCGTAGGAGGTCTTAACTATGGCTACACCTTC.

V and J are TRBV19 and TRBJ2-1; D remains ambiguous. The V gene lost 6 bases and the J gene lost 10 bases, with 10 bases spanning the gap. The length of the CDR3 is 11 residues. The germline V gene has CDR1 LNHDA and CDR2 SQIVND (reference sequence). CDR3 residues: CASSLSGEQFF. The CDR3 nucleotides read TGTGCCAGTAGCCTCTCCGGCGAGCAGTTCTTC.